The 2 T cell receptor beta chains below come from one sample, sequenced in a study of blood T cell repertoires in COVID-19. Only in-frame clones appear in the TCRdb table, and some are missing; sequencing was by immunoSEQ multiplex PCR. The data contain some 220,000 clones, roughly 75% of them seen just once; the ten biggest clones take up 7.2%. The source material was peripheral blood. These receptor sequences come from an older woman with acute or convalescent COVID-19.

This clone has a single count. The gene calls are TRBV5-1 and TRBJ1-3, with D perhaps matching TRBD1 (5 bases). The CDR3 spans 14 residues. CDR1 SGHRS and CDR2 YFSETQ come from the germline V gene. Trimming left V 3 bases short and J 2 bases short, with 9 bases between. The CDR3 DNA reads TGCGCCAGCAGCTCCGGGGGGGCTGGAAACACCATATATTTT. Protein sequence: CASSSGGAGNTIYF.

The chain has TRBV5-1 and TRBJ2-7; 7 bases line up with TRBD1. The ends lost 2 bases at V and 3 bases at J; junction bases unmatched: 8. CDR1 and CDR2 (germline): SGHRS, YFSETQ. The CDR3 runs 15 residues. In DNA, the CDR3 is TGCGCCAGCAGCTTTTTAGGTACAGGGGTCTACGAGCAGTACTTC. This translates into CASSFLGTGVYEQYF.